The next 22 T cell receptor beta chains were all read from a single sample in a study of T cells in Graves' hyperthyroidism and ophthalmopathy. The CDR3 regions of TCR beta were amplified from RNA transcripts. When the TCR CDR3 underwent first-round RT-PCR, the HTBI primer set was used. TCRdb re-derived calls from the multiplex PCR reads in MiXCR, one entry per CDR3 protein. The repertoire holds about 580,000 distinct CDR3 sequences, 11% to 15% seen once, with approximately 5.7% in the top ten. The sequenced sample was blood. These receptors came from a woman younger than 45 with Graves' hyperthyroidism that later progressed to Graves' ophthalmopathy.

This clonotype has a count of ten or more. The rearrangement links TRBV12-3 or TRBV12-4 to TRBJ2-5, with 8 bases fitting TRBD2. The V segment lost 2 bases and the J segment 4 bases; nucleotides outside the gene matches: 6. The CDR3 extends over 15 amino acids. Written as DNA, the CDR3 is TGTGCCAGCAGTTTACGGACTAGCCCATCAGAGACCCAGTACTTC. The encoded protein is CASSLRTSPSETQYF.

The sample holds many counts of this clonotype. This chain joins TRBV3-1 and TRBJ1-2; TRBD1 aligns across 7 bases. The CDR3 is 15 amino acids. Germline loops: CDR1 LGHDT, CDR2 YNNKEL (reference sequence). V lost 4 bases, J lost 2 bases, and 7 bases stayed unmatched. This chain's CDR3 is CASSPGQQLNYGYTF. CDR3 bases: TGTGCCAGCAGCCCGGGACAGCAGTTAAACTATGGCTACACCTTC.

About this clonotype itself: A much larger clonotype is one base distant, so this may be a read error. This chain uses TRBV7-2 with TRBJ1-1, with unresolved D. The CDR3 has 11 amino acids. CDR1 and CDR2 from the germline V gene are SGHTA and FQGNSA. The CDR3 DNA is TGTGCCAGCAGCCCGGCGGGTGAAGTTTTCTTT. Protein sequence: CASSPAGEVFF.

This clonotype was seen at least ten times. V usage is TRBV6-2 or TRBV6-3 and J usage is TRBJ2-7, with D perhaps matching TRBD2 (6 bases). The CDR3 length is 15 residues. The germline CDR1 and CDR2 sequences are MNHEY and SVGEGT. The ends were cut back, 2 bases at V and 2 bases at J, with 13 bases in the middle. The CDR3 reads CASSYDDGGAYEQYF. DNA of the CDR3: TGTGCCAGCAGTTACGATGACGGAGGGGCCTACGAGCAGTACTTC.

This clonotype came up many times. The V gene is TRBV10-3, the J gene TRBJ2-3; 14 nucleotides agree with TRBD2. Germline CDR1 ENHRY, CDR2 SYGVKD. V dropped 7 bases and J dropped 4; count of bases not matched to a gene: 13. The CDR3 spans 18 residues. The CDR3 DNA reads TGTGCCATCAAGGGACTAGCGGGAGCATGGGAGGCGGCAGATACGCAGTATTTT. It encodes CAIKGLAGAWEAADTQYF.

The chain recombines TRBV20-1 with TRBJ2-3; D assignment may be TRBD1 or TRBD2 (5 bases each). The V end was cut by 3 bases, the J end by 4 bases, with 11 bases between. The CDR3 totals 13 residues. CDR1 and CDR2 (germline): DFQATT, SNEGSKA (reference sequence). DNA of the CDR3: TGCAGTGCTAGGGGGACCGCCGCAGATACGCAGTATTTT. This encodes CSARGTAADTQYF.

The chain joins TRBV6-1 to TRBJ1-5; no definite D call. Germline CDR1 reads MNHNS; CDR2 reads SASEGT. V lost 4 bases to trimming and J lost 5 bases, with 15 bases between them. This CDR3 is 15 amino acids long. CDR3 sequence: CASSGPGAVDQPQHF. CDR3 coding DNA: TGTGCCAGCAGTGGGCCGGGAGCTGTGGATCAGCCCCAGCATTTT.

As to this clonotype: The junction shows a germline mismatch at one end, possibly a read error. This chain joins TRBV7-2 and TRBJ2-3; 9 bases match TRBD2. The CDR3 covers 17 residues. Germline V gene data show CDR1 as SGHTA and CDR2 as FQGNSA. CDR3 region: CASSLVTRGGYTDTQYF. DNA of the CDR3: TGTGCCAGCAGTTTAGTTACGCGGGGGGGGTACACAGATACGCAGTATTTT.

The V call is TRBV28, the J call TRBJ1-4; tentatively, D is TRBD1 (6 bases). Germline CDR1 reads MDHEN; CDR2 reads SYDVKM. Deletions cut 5 bases from V and 7 bases from J, with 17 bases between. This CDR3 has 15 residues. The CDR3 sequence is CASSRTGGLREKLFF. DNA for the CDR3: TGTGCCAGCAGTCGAACGGGGGGCTTGCGTGAAAAACTGTTTTTT.

This clonotype showed up many times. J is TRBJ2-7 and V is TRBV5-6, with D possibly being TRBD2 (6 bases). Germline values: CDR1 SGHDT, CDR2 YYEEEE. Trimming removed 7 bases from V and 5 bases from J, with 13 bases in between. The CDR3 spans 12 residues. The chain's CDR3 is CASGRRYHEQYF. CDR3 bases: TGTGCCAGCGGGAGGCGTTACCACGAGCAGTACTTC.

At least ten counts were recorded for this clonotype. The chain employs TRBV4-2 and TRBJ1-2; D unresolved. Germline-derived CDR1 and CDR2 are LGHNA and YNFKEQ. The CDR3 loop spans 16 amino acids. V was pared by 3 bases and J by 0 bases, with 14 bases between. The CDR3 region has the DNA TGTGCCAGCAGCCAGTCGTGGGGTCCTACTAACTATGGCTACACCTTC. It specifies CASSQSWGPTNYGYTF.

This clonotype has only a few counts. The V call is TRBV19, the J call TRBJ2-3; D may be TRBD2 (5 bases). CDR1 and CDR2 (germline): LNHDA, SQIVND (reference sequence). CDR3 size: 14 residues. Deletions cut 8 bases from V and 0 bases from J, with 12 bases between. The CDR3 bases are TGTGCCAGTGGGAATCGGGATAGCACAGATACGCAGTATTTT. Its protein is CASGNRDSTDTQYF.

This clonotype appeared many times. The gene calls are TRBV20-1 and TRBJ1-1, with D perhaps matching TRBD1 (5 bases). V shed 4 bases and J shed 2 bases, with 8 bases lying between them. There are 12 residues in the CDR3. CDR1 and CDR2 from the germline V gene are DFQATT and SNEGSKA (reference sequence). Here the CDR3 DNA reads TGCAGTGCTAAGACAGACAACACTGAAGCTTTCTTT. Translating gives CSAKTDNTEAFF.

For this clonotype: A much larger clone sits a single nucleotide away, making a read error possible. The chain has TRBV7-9 and TRBJ2-2; D may be TRBD2 (5 bases). The CDR3 sequence is 16 residues long. Germline-derived CDR1 and CDR2 are SEHNR and FQNEAQ (reference sequence). V was trimmed by 3 bases and J by 14 bases, leaving 25 bases between them. The CDR3 nucleotides are TGTGCCAGCAGCTTGGTTGGGTTTAATCTCCCCGGGGTACTGTTTTTT. Its protein is CASSLVGFNLPGVLFF.

This clonotype was observed at least ten times. CDR3 bases: TGCGCCAGCAGTGGGGGGGGGGTGAACACTGAAGCTTTCTTT. Encoded protein: CASSGGGVNTEAFF. This chain joins TRBV5-1 and TRBJ1-1; a possible D gene is TRBD1 (5 bases). The CDR3 totals 14 residues. CDR1 and CDR2 from the germline V gene are SGHRS and YFSETQ. Between the trimmed V and J ends, which lost 5 bases and 0 bases, there was a span of 11 bases.

This clonotype was detected ten times or more. The chain combines TRBV5-1 with TRBJ1-1, with 9 bases fitting TRBD1. Trimming removed 2 bases from V and 5 bases from J; junction bases left unmatched: 7. The length of the CDR3 is 15 residues. Germline V CDR1 and CDR2: SGHRS, YFSETQ. The DNA for the CDR3 is TGCGCCAGCAGCTTAGACGGGACAGGGCAAACTGAAGCTTTCTTT. It yields the protein CASSLDGTGQTEAFF.

Comments on this clonotype: A much larger clone differs from this one at a single base, so this may be a read error. J is TRBJ2-5 and V is TRBV30, with no clear D. Trimming removed 5 bases at V and 4 bases at J, with 5 bases between. Per the germline V gene, CDR1 is GTSNPN and CDR2 is SVGIG (reference sequence). The CDR3 runs 10 residues. CDR3 in DNA: TGTGCCTGGGGTATAGAGACCCAGTACTTC. Its translation is CAWGIETQYF.

This clonotype showed up many times. V gene TRBV20-1 combines with J gene TRBJ1-1, with 10 bases lining up with TRBD1. CDR3 length: 13 residues. Germline V gene data show CDR1 as DFQATT and CDR2 as SNEGSKA (reference sequence). V dropped 6 bases and J dropped 11; count of bases not matched to a gene: 12. The CDR3 sequence: CSAPQTGGRNAFF. The CDR3 DNA follows: TGCAGTGCCCCCCAGACAGGGGGCAGGAATGCTTTCTTT.

This clonotype was detected only a few times. CDR3 nucleotides: TGTGCCAGCAGGCGACTGGGCTATGATCCCGGGGAGCTGTTTTTT. It codes for CASRRLGYDPGELFF. The V gene is TRBV6-1, the J gene TRBJ2-2, with unresolved D. The CDR3 has 15 residues. Between the trimmed V and J ends, which lost 6 bases and 6 bases, there was a span of 17 bases. Per the germline V gene, CDR1 is MNHNS and CDR2 is SASEGT.

In this sample, this clonotype turned up many times. The chain employs TRBV19 and TRBJ2-1, with D hard to call. The length of the CDR3 is 15 residues. V gave up 4 bases and J gave up 4 bases, with 14 bases separating them. The germline V gene encodes CDR1 LNHDA and CDR2 SQIVND (reference sequence). The CDR3 nucleotides are TGTGCCAGTAGTAAAGTCCCCGCGGATTACAATGAGCAGTTCTTC. This sequence encodes CASSKVPADYNEQFF.

This clonotype came up a few times. The chain uses TRBV11-2 and TRBJ2-2, with 7 bases aligning to TRBD2. Per germline, CDR1 SGHAT and CDR2 FQNNGV. CDR3 length: 15 amino acids. The junction had 5 bases not matched to a gene; V was cut back by 1 base and J by 6 bases. The CDR3 here is CASSLVVGGSGELFF. DNA of the CDR3: TGTGCCAGCAGCTTAGTGGTGGGGGGGTCCGGGGAGCTGTTTTTT.

In its sample, this clonotype was seen many times. The genes are TRBV7-3 and TRBJ2-4; D perhaps matches TRBD1 (6 bases). The CDR3 runs to 16 residues. Germline V lookup: CDR1 SGHTA, CDR2 FQGTGA. V lost 2 bases, J lost 8 bases, and 19 bases lay in between. The CDR3 sequence is CASSLPLQGPRDIQYF. DNA of the CDR3: TGTGCCAGCAGCTTACCCCTCCAGGGGCCGAGGGACATTCAGTACTTC.